This TCR beta chain comes out of a study of response to subunit inactivated influenza vaccine. As to this clonotype: Its antigen is as yet unknown.

CDR1 is SGHAT, CDR2 FQNNGV, per germline. With 5 bases removed from V and 6 bases from J, the gap between germline ends came to 17 bases. The CDR3 totals 15 residues. Study-wide points: New T cells are recruited in small numbers by each seasonal influenza vaccination, according to the authors' suggestion.

TCRdb analysed the RT-PCR reads with MiXCR anew, one entry per CDR3 protein. This sample carries about 570,000 distinct CDR3 sequences, over 9% of them seen once, and the ten largest clones take 11%. These same data were also listed under a study on T cells expressing NK-cell markers. This second study notes: The authors made TCR beta cDNA libraries by 5'RACE template switching. This switching added a universal primer site and UMIs.

This chain links TRBV11-2 with TRBJ2-1; D might be TRBD2 (5 bases). This TCR was recovered from a man between 50 and 59 years old who received an inactivated influenza vaccine. Sequencing used PBMCs from blood, obtained on the day of vaccination. This CDR3 reads CASSPISGGGNEQFF. For the CDR3, the DNA is TGTGCCAGCAGCCCCATATCAGGAGGCGGCAATGAGCAGTTCTTC.